This passage covers 11 T cell receptor beta chains from one sample sequenced in a study of T cells in Graves' hyperthyroidism and ophthalmopathy. RNA transcripts gave rise to amplified TCR beta CDR3 regions. HTBI primers were used for first-round RT-PCR of the TCR CDR3. TCRdb redid the calling of the multiplex PCR reads with MiXCR, one entry per CDR3 protein. The sample includes more than 600,000 distinct CDR3 sequences, 15% to 20% of them seen just once. The sample comprised blood. The receptors stem from a man aged 18 to 30 with Graves' hyperthyroidism.

The rearrangement uses TRBV6-1 and TRBJ1-3; D is ambiguous. The V end lost 3 bases, the J end lost 0 bases, and 9 bases lay between the germline ends. This CDR3 comprises 15 residues. Germline V CDR1 and CDR2: MNHNS, SASEGT. The CDR3 nucleotides are TGTGCCAGCAGTGATGTCACCCACTCTGGAAACACCATATATTTT. Translation gives CASSDVTHSGNTIYF.

V usage is TRBV6-2 or TRBV6-3 and J usage is TRBJ2-2; unclear D gene. Germline CDR1 reads MNHEY; CDR2 reads SVGEGT. V gave up 1 base and J gave up 3 bases, with 9 bases separating them. CDR3 length: 15 residues. CDR3 DNA sequence: TGTGCCAGCAGTTACTACCCCACTCACACCGGGGAGCTGTTTTTT. Amino acid sequence: CASSYYPTHTGELFF.

The chain uses TRBV3-1 and TRBJ1-3; D gene uncertain. Germline CDR1 reads LGHDT; CDR2 reads YNNKEL (reference sequence). V was trimmed by 0 bases and J by 0 bases, leaving 6 bases between them. The CDR3 has 15 residues. The CDR3: CASSQDIGSGNTIYF. CDR3 sequence (DNA): TGTGCCAGCAGCCAAGATATAGGCTCTGGAAACACCATATATTTT.

This clonotype showed up many times. The chain recombines TRBV9 with TRBJ1-5; D is undetermined. Trimming shortened V by 0 bases and J by 2 bases, and 6 bases separated the two germline ends. The CDR3 extends over 14 amino acids. Germline V gene lookup returns CDR1 SGDLS and CDR2 YYNGEE. CDR3 in DNA: TGTGCCAGCAGCGTAGGATTGGGCAATCAGCCCCAGCATTTT. Its translation is CASSVGLGNQPQHF.

This clonotype appeared many times. The CDR3 sequence is CASSYGTGRTETQYF. The CDR3 bases are TGTGCCAGCAGCTACGGGACAGGGAGGACTGAGACCCAGTACTTC. The chain recombines TRBV28 with TRBJ2-5; the match to TRBD1 covers 9 bases. V was clipped by 6 bases and J by 5 bases; unmatched bases: 10. The CDR3 runs 15 residues. CDR1 and CDR2 (germline): MDHEN, SYDVKM. Full variable domain (remainder filled in from reference TRBV28 and TRBJ2-5): DVKVTQSSRYLVKRTGEKVFLECVQDMDHENMFWYRQDPGLGLRLIYFSYDVKMKEKGDIPEGYSVSREKKERFSLILESASTNQTSMYLCASSYGTGRTETQYFGPGTRLLVL.

This clonotype was observed many times. The V gene is TRBV4-1, the J gene TRBJ1-2, with D unclear. The CDR3 consists of 19 residues. Germline CDR1 and CDR2: MGHRA and YSYEKL. V lost 1 base and J 0 bases, leaving 21 bases between the germline ends. CDR3 loop: CASSQVGVYSPEANYGYTF. For the CDR3, the DNA is TGCGCCAGCAGCCAAGTCGGCGTCTACAGCCCTGAAGCTAACTATGGCTACACCTTC.

This clonotype showed up many times. This sequence joins TRBV18 and TRBJ2-7, with 10 bases lining up with TRBD1. The CDR3 has 15 residues. V lost 3 bases, J lost 5 bases, and 7 bases stayed unmatched. Germline loops: CDR1 KGHSH, CDR2 LQKENI. This chain's CDR3 is CASSPWDRGLDEQYF. CDR3 DNA sequence: TGTGCCAGCTCACCTTGGGACAGGGGATTGGACGAGCAGTACTTC. Combining the CDR3 with reference TRBV18 and TRBJ2-7 gives the whole variable domain NAGVMQNPRHLVRRRGQEARLRCSPMKGHSHVYWYRQLPEEGLKFMVYLQKENIIDESGMPKERFSAEFPKEGPSILRIQQVVRGDSAAYFCASSPWDRGLDEQYFGPGTRLTVT.

This clonotype was picked up a small number of times. The rearrangement links TRBV3-1 to TRBJ1-1; 8 positions agree with TRBD1. This CDR3 is built from 14 residues. Germline V gives CDR1 LGHDT, CDR2 YNNKEL (reference sequence). The junction had 14 bases not matched to a gene; V was cut back by 5 bases and J by 12 bases. CDR3 sequence reads: CASSSPIGQGGTFF. The DNA for the CDR3 is TGTGCCAGCAGCTCCCCCATAGGACAGGGTGGAACTTTCTTT.

This clonotype was counted at least ten times. This chain joins TRBV7-2 and TRBJ1-1, with D possibly TRBD1 on 5 matching bases. CDR3 length: 15 amino acids. Trimming took 5 bases from V and 0 from J, leaving 13 bases between them. CDR1 and CDR2 (germline): SGHTA, FQGNSA. CDR3 residues: CASSRTGLMNTEAFF. In DNA, the CDR3 is TGTGCCAGCAGCCGGACGGGACTTATGAACACTGAAGCTTTCTTT.

V usage is TRBV6-2 or TRBV6-3 and J usage is TRBJ2-3; 8 bases line up with TRBD1. Losses at the gene ends were 7 bases for V and 2 bases for J; bases not matched to a gene: 8. There are 15 residues in the CDR3. Germline V gene sequence: CDR1 MNHEY, CDR2 SVGEGT. CDR3 sequence reads: CASIPRQGTTDTQYF. The CDR3, as DNA: TGTGCCAGCATCCCAAGACAGGGGACCACAGATACGCAGTATTTT.

There are a few counts of this clonotype. V usage is TRBV14 and J usage is TRBJ2-5, with 7 bases identical to TRBD2. In germline, CDR1 is SGHDN, CDR2 FVKESK. The CDR3 sequence is 15 residues long. V lost 4 bases to trimming and J lost 3 bases; unmatched junction nucleotides: 8. CDR3 bases: TGTGCCAGCAGCCCGGGGGGAGGGACCGAAGAGACCCAGTACTTC. Protein product: CASSPGGGTEETQYF.